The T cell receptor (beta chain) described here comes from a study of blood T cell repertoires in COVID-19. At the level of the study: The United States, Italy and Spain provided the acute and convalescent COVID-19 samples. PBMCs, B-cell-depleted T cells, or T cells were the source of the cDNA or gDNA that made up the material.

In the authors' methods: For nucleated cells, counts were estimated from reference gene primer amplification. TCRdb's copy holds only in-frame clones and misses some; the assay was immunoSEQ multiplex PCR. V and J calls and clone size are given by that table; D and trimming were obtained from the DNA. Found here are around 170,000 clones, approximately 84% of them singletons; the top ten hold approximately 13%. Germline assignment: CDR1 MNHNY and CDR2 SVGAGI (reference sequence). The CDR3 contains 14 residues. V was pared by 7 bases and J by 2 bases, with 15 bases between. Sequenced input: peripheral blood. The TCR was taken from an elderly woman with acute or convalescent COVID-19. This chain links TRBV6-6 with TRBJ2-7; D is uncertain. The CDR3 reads CASKLQYATYEQYF. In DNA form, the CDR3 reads TGTGCCAGCAAGCTGCAATATGCGACCTACGAGCAGTACTTC.